This T cell receptor (beta chain) appears in the sequencing data of a study of blood T cell repertoires in COVID-19. Study-wide background: The cDNA or gDNA used as material had been derived from T cells, B-cell-depleted T cells, or PBMCs.

Original processing methods: Nucleated cell number was recorded as an estimate derived from reference gene primer amplification. The protocol was immunoSEQ multiplex PCR, while the TCRdb copy is restricted to in-frame clones and leaves out a portion. D and trimming were read from the DNA, whereas the V and J calls and clone size are those reported in that table. The sample lists more than 65,000 clones, approximately 78% occurring once. V was clipped by 3 bases and J by 3 bases, with 9 bases between them. The CDR3 is 14 amino acids. Germline V lookup: CDR1 SGHRS, CDR2 YFSETQ. Sequencing was done on a sample of peripheral blood. The clonotype originates from a woman of 80 years or more with acute or convalescent COVID-19. The gene calls are TRBV5-1 and TRBJ1-4; D gene unclear. As DNA, the CDR3 is TGCGCCAGCAGCTCTTCGGTATCTAATGAAAAACTGTTTTTT. Translating gives CASSSSVSNEKLFF.